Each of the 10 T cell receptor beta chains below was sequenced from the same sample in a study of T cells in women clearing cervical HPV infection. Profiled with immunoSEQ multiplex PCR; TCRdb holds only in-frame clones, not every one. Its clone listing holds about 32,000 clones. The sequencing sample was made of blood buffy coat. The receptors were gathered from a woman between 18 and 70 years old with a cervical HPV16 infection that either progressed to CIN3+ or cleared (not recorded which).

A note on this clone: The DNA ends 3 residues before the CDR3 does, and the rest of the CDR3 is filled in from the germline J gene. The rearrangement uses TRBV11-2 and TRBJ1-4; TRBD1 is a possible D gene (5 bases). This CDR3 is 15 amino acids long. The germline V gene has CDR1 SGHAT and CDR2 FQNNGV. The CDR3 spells CASSLVGAGANVLFF. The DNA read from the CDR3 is TGTGCCAGCAGCTTAGTAGGGGCTGGGGCCAACGTA.

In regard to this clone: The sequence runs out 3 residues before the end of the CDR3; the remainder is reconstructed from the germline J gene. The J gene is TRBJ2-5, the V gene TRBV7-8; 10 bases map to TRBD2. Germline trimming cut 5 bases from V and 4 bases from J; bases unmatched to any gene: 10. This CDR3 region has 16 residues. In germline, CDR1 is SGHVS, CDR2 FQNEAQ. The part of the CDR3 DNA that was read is TGTGCCAGCAGCAACCTCGATAGCGGGGGGTCAGAGACC. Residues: CASSNLDSGGSET. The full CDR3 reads CASSNLDSGGSETQYF.

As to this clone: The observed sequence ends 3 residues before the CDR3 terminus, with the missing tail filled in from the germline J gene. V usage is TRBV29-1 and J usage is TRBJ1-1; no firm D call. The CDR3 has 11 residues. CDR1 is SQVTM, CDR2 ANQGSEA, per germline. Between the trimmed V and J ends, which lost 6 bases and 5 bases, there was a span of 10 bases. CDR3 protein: CSVLGRTEAFF. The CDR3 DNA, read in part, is TGCAGCGTACTAGGGCGGACTGAA.

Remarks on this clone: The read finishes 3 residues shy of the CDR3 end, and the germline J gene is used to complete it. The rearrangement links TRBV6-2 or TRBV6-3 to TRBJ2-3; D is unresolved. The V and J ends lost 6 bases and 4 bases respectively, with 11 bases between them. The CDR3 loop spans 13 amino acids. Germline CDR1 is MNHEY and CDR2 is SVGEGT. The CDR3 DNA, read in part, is TGTGCCAGCAGCTCTGAGCGTGCAGATACG. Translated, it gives CASSSERADT. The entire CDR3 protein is CASSSERADTQYF.

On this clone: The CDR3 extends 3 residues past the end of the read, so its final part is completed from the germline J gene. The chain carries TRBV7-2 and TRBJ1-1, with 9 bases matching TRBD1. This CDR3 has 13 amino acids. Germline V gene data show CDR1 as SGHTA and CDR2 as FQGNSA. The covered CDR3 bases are TGTGCCAGCAGCTATGCCGGGACAGGGGAA. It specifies CASSYAGTGE. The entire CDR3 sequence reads CASSYAGTGEAFF.

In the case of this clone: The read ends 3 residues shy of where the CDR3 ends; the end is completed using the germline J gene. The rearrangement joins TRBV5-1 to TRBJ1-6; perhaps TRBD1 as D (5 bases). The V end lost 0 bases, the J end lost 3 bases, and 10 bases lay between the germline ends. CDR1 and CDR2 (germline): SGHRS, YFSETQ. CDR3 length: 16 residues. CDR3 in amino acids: CASSLVGLRYNSPLHF. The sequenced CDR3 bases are TGCGCCAGCAGCTTGGTGGGACTTCGCTATAATTCACCC.

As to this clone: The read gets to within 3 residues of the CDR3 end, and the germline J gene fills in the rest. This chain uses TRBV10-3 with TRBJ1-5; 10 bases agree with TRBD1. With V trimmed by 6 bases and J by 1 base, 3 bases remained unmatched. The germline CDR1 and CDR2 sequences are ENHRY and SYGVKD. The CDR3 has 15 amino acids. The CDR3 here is CAIRKDRGSNQPQHF. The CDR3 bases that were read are TGTGCCATCAGAAAGGACAGGGGGAGCAATCAGCCC.

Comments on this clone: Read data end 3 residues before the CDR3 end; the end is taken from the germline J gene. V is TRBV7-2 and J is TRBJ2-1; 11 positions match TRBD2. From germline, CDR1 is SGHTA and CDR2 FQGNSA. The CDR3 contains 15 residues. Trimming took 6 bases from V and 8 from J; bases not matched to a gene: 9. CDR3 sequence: CASSRVAGGGYEQFF. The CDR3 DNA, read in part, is TGTGCCAGCAGTAGGGTAGCGGGAGGGGGGTATGAG.

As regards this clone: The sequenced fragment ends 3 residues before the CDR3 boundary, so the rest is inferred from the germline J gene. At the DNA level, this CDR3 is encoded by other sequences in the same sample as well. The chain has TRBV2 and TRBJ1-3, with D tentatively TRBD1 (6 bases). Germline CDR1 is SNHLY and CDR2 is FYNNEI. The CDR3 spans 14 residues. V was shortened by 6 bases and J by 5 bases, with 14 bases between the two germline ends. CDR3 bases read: TGTGCCAGCAGGCTGACAGGTGAAAGAAACACC. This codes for CASRLTGERNT. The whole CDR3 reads CASRLTGERNTIYF.

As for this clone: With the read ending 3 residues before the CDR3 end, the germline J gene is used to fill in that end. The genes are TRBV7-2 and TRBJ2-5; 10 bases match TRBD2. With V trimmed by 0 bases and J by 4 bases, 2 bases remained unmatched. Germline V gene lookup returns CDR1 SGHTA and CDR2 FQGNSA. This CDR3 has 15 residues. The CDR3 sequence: CASSLARLAGETQYF. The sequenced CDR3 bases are TGTGCCAGCAGCTTAGCGAGACTAGCGGGAGAGACC.